What follows are 17 T cell receptor beta chains derived from one specimen sequenced in a study of circulating tumor DNA in untreated peripheral T-cell lymphoma. Clones were read by immunoSEQ multiplex PCR, and TCRdb kept only the in-frame ones, dropping some. The sample lists 9,500 to 12,000 clones, under 80% occurring once. Material: tumor tissue. Source of these receptors: a human donor with peripheral T-cell lymphoma.

With respect to this clone: A read error may produce the germline difference seen at one junction end. The V and J genes are TRBV7-2 and TRBJ2-5, with 8 bases lining up with TRBD2. Per the germline V gene, CDR1 is SGHTA and CDR2 is FQGNSA. The CDR3 runs to 13 residues. In DNA, the CDR3 is TGTGCCAGCAGCCTAGCTAGCGGGGAGACCCAGTACTTC. Its translation: CASSLASGETQYF.

The sample holds one count of this clone. V gene TRBV28 combines with J gene TRBJ1-1; 10 nucleotides match TRBD1. The CDR3 totals 15 residues. The germline V gene has CDR1 MDHEN and CDR2 SYDVKM. V shed 6 bases and J 4 bases; nucleotides not matched to a gene: 8. The CDR3 DNA reads as TGTGCCAGCAGATTCCGACAGGGGGCGGGCACTGAAGCTTTCTTT. Amino acid sequence: CASRFRQGAGTEAFF.

The chain combines TRBV28 with TRBJ2-7; D is undetermined. Trimming took 11 bases from V and 6 from J, leaving 20 bases between them. CDR1 is MDHEN, CDR2 SYDVKM, per germline. This CDR3 has 13 residues. CDR3: CAHSRQALGEQYF. CDR3 sequence (DNA): TGTGCCCATAGTCGGCAGGCTCTGGGCGAGCAGTACTTC.

This clone was seen a single time. The CDR3 loop reads CASRPTGPNTEAFF. The CDR3 region has the DNA TGTGCCAGCAGACCCACAGGGCCGAACACTGAAGCTTTCTTT. The chain combines TRBV28 with TRBJ1-1; possible D gene TRBD1, 6 bases. The V end was cut by 6 bases, the J end by 1 base, with 12 bases between. The CDR3 spans 14 residues. CDR1 and CDR2 (germline): MDHEN, SYDVKM.

The rearrangement links TRBV28 to TRBJ2-7; 7 bases agree with TRBD1. The germline CDR1 and CDR2 sequences are MDHEN and SYDVKM. The CDR3 has 13 amino acids. Unmatched junction bases numbered 5, after V lost 5 bases and J lost 4 bases. CDR3 residues: CASSLRQGYEQYF. The CDR3 DNA reads as TGTGCCAGCAGTCTCCGACAGGGTTACGAGCAGTACTTC.

This clone has just a few counts. V and J are TRBV6-8 and TRBJ2-2; D uncertain. The germline V gene has CDR1 MNHGY and CDR2 SAAAGT. This CDR3 spans 13 amino acids. Trimming left V 6 bases short and J 3 bases short, with 8 bases between. Here the CDR3 reads CASSLTDTGELFF. CDR3 sequence (DNA): TGTGCCAGCAGCTTAACAGACACCGGGGAGCTGTTTTTT.

This chain connects TRBV6-8 to TRBJ1-1; 8 bases line up with TRBD1. The CDR3 has 14 residues. J was trimmed by 5 bases and V by 5 bases; bases with no gene match: 7. Looked up from germline, CDR1 is MNHGY and CDR2 is SAAAGT. CDR3 bases: TGTGCCAGCAGTGCCCAGGGGGCTGGAACTGAAGCTTTCTTT. This translates into CASSAQGAGTEAFF.

This clone was observed once. The V call is TRBV6-8, the J call TRBJ2-7; possible D gene TRBD1, 5 bases. This CDR3 is 15 amino acids long. V lost 2 bases to trimming and J lost 0 bases, with 11 bases between them. Looked up from germline, CDR1 is MNHGY and CDR2 is SAAAGT. The CDR3 DNA is TGTGCCAGCAGTTACGACAGTTCCAACTCCTACGAGCAGTACTTC. Translating it yields CASSYDSSNSYEQYF.

This chain uses TRBV29-1 with TRBJ2-5; TRBD2 might be the D (6 bases). V lost 3 bases and J lost 6, with 11 bases in between. Per the germline V gene, CDR1 is SQVTM and CDR2 is ANQGSEA. This CDR3 region has 12 residues. This CDR3 is CSVDPGVKTQYF. The CDR3 region has the DNA TGCAGCGTTGATCCGGGGGTGAAGACCCAGTACTTC.

The sample holds a few counts of this clone. The gene calls are TRBV15 and TRBJ1-4; D gene unclear. There are 14 residues in the CDR3. Germline V gene lookup returns CDR1 LNHNV and CDR2 YYDKDF (reference sequence). V was pared by 1 base and J by 5 bases, with 8 bases between. Here the CDR3 DNA reads TGTGCCACCAGCAGAGTCCGGGGAAATGAAAAACTGTTTTTT. This translates into CATSRVRGNEKLFF.

This rearrangement joins TRBV5-1 to TRBJ2-3; 12 nucleotides align to TRBD2. The V segment lost 2 bases and the J segment 0 bases; nucleotides outside the gene matches: 4. The CDR3 runs to 17 residues. The germline V gene encodes CDR1 SGHRS and CDR2 YFSETQ. The CDR3 sequence is CASSLGLAGFSTDTQYF. The CDR3 DNA reads as TGCGCCAGCAGCTTAGGACTAGCGGGGTTTAGCACAGATACGCAGTATTTT.

The chain has TRBV6-8 and TRBJ1-1; TRBD1 might be the D (6 bases). The CDR3 loop spans 14 amino acids. Trimming cost V 5 bases and J 2 bases, with 12 bases left between them. CDR1 and CDR2 from the germline V gene are MNHGY and SAAAGT. CDR3 DNA sequence: TGTGCCAGCAGTATGACAGGTTTAAACACTGAAGCTTTCTTT. Its protein product is CASSMTGLNTEAFF.

V is TRBV2 and J is TRBJ2-5; TRBD2 might be the D (5 bases). The CDR3 is 13 amino acids. Per the germline V gene, CDR1 is SNHLY and CDR2 is FYNNEI. Trimming left V 7 bases short and J 4 bases short, with 13 bases between. CDR3 nucleotides: TGTGCCAGCACGAGGACTGGAGGAGAGACCCAGTACTTC. Its protein is CASTRTGGETQYF.

V is TRBV30 and J is TRBJ1-5; 9 bases agree with TRBD1. Germline CDR1 GTSNPN, CDR2 SVGIG (reference sequence). The CDR3 covers 14 residues. V lost 2 bases, J lost 6 bases, and 5 bases stayed unmatched. The CDR3 reads CAWSYGQGSQPQHF. The CDR3 DNA reads TGTGCCTGGAGTTATGGACAGGGGTCTCAGCCCCAGCATTTT.

The chain recombines TRBV19 with TRBJ1-2; 8 bases align to TRBD1. This CDR3 comprises 15 residues. Trimming removed 6 bases from V and 6 bases from J; junction bases left unmatched: 12. Germline CDR1 reads LNHDA; CDR2 reads SQIVND (reference sequence). The CDR3 protein is CASSWTGISRDGYTF. The CDR3 DNA follows: TGTGCCAGTAGCTGGACAGGGATTTCTAGGGATGGCTACACCTTC. The full variable domain, completed using reference TRBV19 and TRBJ1-2, is DGGITQSPKYLFRKEGQNVTLSCEQNLNHDAMYWYRQDPGQGLRLIYYSQIVNDFQKGDIAEGYSVSREKKESFPLTVTSAQKNPTAFYLCASSWTGISRDGYTFGSGTRLTVV.

The V and J genes are TRBV19 and TRBJ1-5; D is ambiguous. Germline V gives CDR1 LNHDA, CDR2 SQIVND (reference sequence). The germline V and J ends were trimmed by 3 bases and 4 bases, with 19 bases remaining between them. The CDR3 totals 17 residues. This CDR3 is CASSMNVGVGRNQPQHF. CDR3 DNA sequence: TGTGCCAGTAGTATGAACGTTGGTGTGGGGAGAAATCAGCCCCAGCATTTT.

The chain combines TRBV23-1 with TRBJ1-6; D is unclear. TRBV23-1 counts as an open reading frame of uncertain function. This CDR3 region has 13 residues. Between the trimmed V and J ends, which lost 6 bases and 9 bases, there was a span of 12 bases. This chain's CDR3 is CASSLTLISPLHF. CDR3 coding DNA: TGCGCCAGCAGCTTGACGCTCATTTCACCCCTCCACTTT.